Below are 30 T cell receptor beta chains sequenced from a single sample in a study of regulatory T cells in long-lasting Graves disease. For TCR beta, libraries came from iRepertoire HTBI primers and Arm-PCR of CDR3 regions. A single record per CDR3 protein comes from TCRdb applying MiXCR to the multiplex PCR reads. Of 200,000 to 250,000 distinct CDR3 sequences detected, around 17% appear once; the ten largest clones hold roughly a fifth. Time point described: newly diagnosed GD, antithyroid drugs for less than 3 months. Construction of the TCR library relied on RNA isolated from PBMCs. Here the sequenced sample was peripheral blood mononuclear cells (PBMCs), taken at new diagnosis, from a patient treated with antithyroid drugs. These receptors all come from a female donor with Graves disease.

This rearrangement joins TRBV6-1 to TRBJ2-1; 10 positions agree with TRBD2. V lost 2 bases, J lost 5 bases, and 3 bases stayed unmatched. The V gene's germline CDR1 is MNHNS and CDR2 SASEGT. This CDR3 spans 15 amino acids. The CDR3: CASSELAGANNEQFF. The DNA for the CDR3 is TGTGCCAGCAGTGAACTAGCGGGAGCAAACAATGAGCAGTTCTTC.

In this sample, this clonotype turned up many times. The junction differs from germline at one of its ends, possibly a read error. The chain recombines TRBV6-1 with TRBJ2-1; 11 bases map to TRBD2. CDR1 and CDR2 (germline): MNHNS, SASEGT. The CDR3 contains 15 residues. The CDR3 spells CASSEGLAGGNEQFF. As DNA, the CDR3 is TGTGCCAGCAGCGAAGGCCTAGCGGGAGGCAATGAGCAGTTCTTC.

The table lists this clonotype with many counts. The V call is TRBV12-3 or TRBV12-4, the J call TRBJ2-7; possibly TRBD1 for D (6 bases). Trimming pared 7 bases from V and 3 bases from J, leaving 16 bases between. This CDR3 is built from 14 residues. The chain's CDR3 is CASMDTGTIYEQYF. In DNA form, the CDR3 reads TGTGCCAGCATGGATACCGGGACAATCTACGAGCAGTACTTC.

CDR3 sequence: CATSDETEYQETQYF. The CDR3 DNA reads TGTGCCACCAGTGATGAGACAGAGTACCAAGAGACCCAGTACTTC. The V and J genes are TRBV24-1 and TRBJ2-5, with D possibly matching TRBD1 (5 bases). V lost 3 bases, J lost 0 bases, and 10 bases lay in between. The CDR3 has 15 residues. Per germline, CDR1 KGHDR and CDR2 SFDVKD.

The chain has TRBV7-9 and TRBJ1-2; perhaps TRBD1 as D (6 bases). CDR3 length equals 16 residues. The germline V and J ends were trimmed by 0 bases and 8 bases, with 19 bases remaining between them. Per germline, CDR1 SEHNR and CDR2 FQNEAQ (reference sequence). The CDR3 is CASSLALNTNQGGYTF. CDR3 bases: TGTGCCAGCAGCTTAGCGCTAAACACTAACCAGGGGGGCTACACCTTC.

The V and J genes are TRBV19 and TRBJ2-1, with unresolved D. The CDR3 consists of 16 residues. V lost 0 bases and J lost 8, with 17 bases in between. Germline values: CDR1 LNHDA, CDR2 SQIVND (reference sequence). CDR3 sequence reads: CASSIDPRTPSDEQFF. The CDR3 region has the DNA TGTGCCAGTAGTATAGATCCGAGAACCCCCTCGGATGAGCAGTTCTTC.

This clonotype was detected a few times. The chain employs TRBV2 and TRBJ2-7; TRBD1 or TRBD2 may be the D gene (6 bases each). The CDR3 loop spans 14 amino acids. Per germline, CDR1 SNHLY and CDR2 FYNNEI. With 4 bases removed from V and 2 bases from J, the gap between germline ends came to 12 bases. In nucleotides, the CDR3 is TGTGCCAGCAGTGGGCGGGGACAAACCTACGAGCAGTACTTC. The encoded protein is CASSGRGQTYEQYF.

This clonotype came up many times. The chain employs TRBV11-3 and TRBJ2-7, with 7 nucleotides matching TRBD2. After removal of 5 bases from V and 5 bases from J, the junction contained 15 bases not matched to a gene. Looked up from germline, CDR1 is SGHNT and CDR2 is YENEEA. The CDR3 runs 16 residues. CDR3: CASSPHQTSSRHEQYF. The CDR3 nucleotides read TGTGCCAGCAGCCCTCATCAGACTAGCTCAAGACACGAGCAGTACTTC. Full variable domain (remainder filled in from reference TRBV11-3 and TRBJ2-7): EAGVVQSPRYKIIEKKQPVAFWCNPISGHNTLYWYLQNLGQGPELLIRYENEEAVDDSQLPKDRFSAERLKGVDSTLKIQPAELGDSAVYLCASSPHQTSSRHEQYFGPGTRLTVT.

The V gene is TRBV12-3 or TRBV12-4, the J gene TRBJ1-6, with D hard to call. V lost 3 bases and J 4 bases, leaving 4 bases between the germline ends. The CDR3 contains 13 residues. This chain's CDR3 is CASSFQYNSPLHF. CDR3 in DNA: TGTGCCAGCAGTTTCCAATATAATTCACCCCTCCACTTT.

Ten or more counts support this clonotype. The chain couples TRBV7-9 to TRBJ2-5, with D uncertain. V was pared by 4 bases and J by 5 bases, with 14 bases between. The V gene's germline CDR1 is SEHNR and CDR2 FQNEAQ (reference sequence). The CDR3 length is 14 residues. The CDR3 coding sequence is TGTGCCAGCAGCTCTTACGCTCTGGGGGAGACCCAGTACTTC. This encodes CASSSYALGETQYF.

The chain is built from TRBV7-3 and TRBJ2-1; no reliable D call. V shed 1 base and J shed 3 bases, with 10 bases lying between them. The CDR3 spans 15 residues. Germline V lookup: CDR1 SGHTA, CDR2 FQGTGA. CDR3 sequence: CASSLSAVNYNEQFF. The DNA for the CDR3 is TGTGCCAGCAGCTTAAGTGCGGTGAACTACAATGAGCAGTTCTTC.

This clonotype has more than one count but fewer than ten. The rearrangement joins TRBV4-1 to TRBJ1-3, with D possibly TRBD1 on 6 matching bases. Between the trimmed V and J ends, which lost 0 bases and 3 bases, there was a span of 12 bases. The CDR3 has 16 residues. The germline CDR1 and CDR2 sequences are MGHRA and YSYEKL. CDR3 nucleotides: TGCGCCAGCAGCCAAGACCCTGGACAGTTTGGAAACACCATATATTTT. The encoded protein is CASSQDPGQFGNTIYF.

Concerning this clonotype itself: A clone one base away is much larger, so this may be a read error. This rearrangement joins TRBV10-3 to TRBJ2-4, with unresolved D. The CDR3 length is 12 residues. V was shortened by 3 bases and J by 8 bases, with 8 bases between the two germline ends. Germline CDR1 and CDR2: ENHRY and SYGVKD. CDR3: CAISDRKDIQYF. Written as DNA, the CDR3 is TGTGCCATCAGTGACAGGAAGGACATTCAGTACTTC.

As concerns this clonotype: A far larger clone is only one base removed, so a read error is likely. The gene calls are TRBV28 and TRBJ2-1, with 15 bases identical to TRBD2. The CDR3 is 19 residues long. The V gene end was trimmed by 4 bases and the J gene end by 10 bases; junction bases not matched to a gene: 17. Germline-derived CDR1 and CDR2 are MDHEN and SYDVKM. The CDR3 loop reads CASSSTGLAGGYRSYEQFF. The DNA for the CDR3 is TGTGCCAGCAGTTCGACGGGACTAGCGGGAGGATACCGCTCCTACGAGCAGTTCTTC.

This clonotype was counted many times. This rearrangement joins TRBV28 to TRBJ1-2; D remains unclear. Germline CDR1 MDHEN, CDR2 SYDVKM. Between the trimmed V and J ends, which lost 4 bases and 5 bases, there was a span of 11 bases. This CDR3 has 13 amino acids. The CDR3 nucleotides read TGTGCCAGCAGTTGGCAGGCGGGATATGGCTACACCTTC. Its translation is CASSWQAGYGYTF.

The chain recombines TRBV9 with TRBJ2-2, with D hard to call. With 0 bases removed from V and 2 bases from J, the gap between germline ends came to 11 bases. Germline CDR1 reads SGDLS; CDR2 reads YYNGEE. The CDR3 runs to 16 residues. The CDR3 here is CASSVETGRNTGELFF. DNA of the CDR3: TGTGCCAGCAGCGTAGAGACTGGAAGAAACACCGGGGAGCTGTTTTTT.

This clonotype was found a few times. The rearrangement joins TRBV6-1 to TRBJ2-3; D may be TRBD1 (5 bases). V was clipped by 7 bases and J by 6 bases, with 17 bases between them. Germline CDR1 and CDR2: MNHNS and SASEGT. The CDR3 runs 14 residues. This CDR3 reads CASTQHQGTDTQYF. CDR3 nucleotides: TGTGCCAGCACCCAGCACCAGGGAACCGATACGCAGTATTTT.

Many counts were recorded for this clonotype. The CDR3 region is CATSPGGMTYGYTF. CDR3 DNA: TGTGCCACCAGCCCCGGCGGAATGACCTATGGCTACACCTTC. This chain links TRBV24-1 with TRBJ1-2; no definite D call. This CDR3 has 14 residues. Trimming left V 7 bases short and J 4 bases short, with 15 bases between. CDR1 is KGHDR and CDR2 is SFDVKD in the germline V gene.

This clonotype was detected many times. The chain has TRBV4-3 and TRBJ1-5, with TRBD1 matching over 7 bases. CDR3 length: 14 amino acids. Germline loops: CDR1 LGHNA, CDR2 YSLEER. J was trimmed by 4 bases and V by 1 base; bases with no gene match: 1. CDR3 nucleotide sequence: TGCGCCAGCAGCCAAGCGACAGGGAATCAGCCCCAGCATTTT. Protein product: CASSQATGNQPQHF.

The rearrangement uses TRBV10-3 and TRBJ2-7; 8 bases are a match to TRBD1. The CDR3 sequence is 14 residues long. Germline V gene lookup returns CDR1 ENHRY and CDR2 SYGVKD. The J segment lost 3 bases and the V segment lost 5 bases, leaving 6 bases of the junction unmatched. CDR3 DNA: TGTGCCATCAGTCCCGGGACAGGTGGCTACGAGCAGTACTTC. It is translated as CAISPGTGGYEQYF.

This clonotype was recorded many times. The chain recombines TRBV9 with TRBJ2-4; maybe TRBD1 (6 bases). Germline loops: CDR1 SGDLS, CDR2 YYNGEE. This CDR3 is 14 amino acids long. V lost 4 bases and J lost 8, with 16 bases in between. CDR3 in amino acids: CASSPVSPGDIQYF. CDR3 nucleotides: TGTGCCAGCAGCCCGGTGTCCCCAGGGGACATTCAGTACTTC.

This clonotype was seen more than once but under ten times. The chain combines TRBV5-1 with TRBJ2-7, with D perhaps TRBD1 (6 bases). Germline loops: CDR1 SGHRS, CDR2 YFSETQ. The CDR3 length is 13 residues. V was pared by 4 bases and J by 2 bases, with 10 bases between. Here the CDR3 reads CASSNDRTYEQYF. The CDR3 DNA sequence: TGCGCCAGCAGCAATGACAGGACCTACGAGCAGTACTTC.

In its sample, this clonotype was seen a few times. This sequence may be a read error, since a much larger clone differs from it by one base. This chain joins TRBV6-1 and TRBJ1-3, with a tentative D call TRBD1 (5 bases). Looked up from germline, CDR1 is MNHNS and CDR2 is SASEGT. V was cut by 3 bases and J by 2 bases, with 14 bases left in between. The CDR3 sequence is 16 residues long. DNA of the CDR3: TGTGCCAGCAGTGACTCGGGCAGGGTGGCTGGAAACACCATATATTTT. Its translation is CASSDSGRVAGNTIYF.

This clonotype was detected many times. The rearrangement uses TRBV30 and TRBJ2-7, with D perhaps TRBD1 (5 bases). V was cut by 2 bases and J by 2 bases, with 16 bases left in between. The CDR3 is made up of 15 amino acids. Looked up from germline, CDR1 is GTSNPN and CDR2 is SVGIG (reference sequence). CDR3 in amino acids: CAWSRSHGAAYEQYF. The CDR3 DNA sequence: TGTGCCTGGAGTCGGTCCCATGGGGCCGCCTACGAGCAGTACTTC.

The chain has TRBV3-1 and TRBJ2-7, with D perhaps matching TRBD2 (5 bases). V dropped 2 bases and J dropped 2 bases, with 13 bases sitting between them. The CDR3 runs to 15 residues. Germline V lookup: CDR1 LGHDT, CDR2 YNNKEL (reference sequence). CDR3 nucleotides: TGTGCCAGCAGCCAAAGACCGGGCGGGCCCTACGAGCAGTACTTC. Translation: CASSQRPGGPYEQYF.

There are many counts of this clonotype. V usage is TRBV11-2 and J usage is TRBJ1-1, with D unresolved. Germline V gene data show CDR1 as SGHAT and CDR2 as FQNNGV. V was pared by 5 bases and J by 0 bases, with 13 bases between. CDR3 length: 15 amino acids. In DNA form, the CDR3 reads TGTGCCAGCAGCCTCTCCGGGGTGCTGAACACTGAAGCTTTCTTT. It yields the protein CASSLSGVLNTEAFF.

The chain employs TRBV6-9 and TRBJ2-5; a possible D gene is TRBD1 (6 bases). V lost 4 bases, J lost 5 bases, and 17 bases lay in between. The germline V gene encodes CDR1 MNHGY and CDR2 SVAAGI. CDR3 length equals 15 residues. The CDR3 is CASSSIQQGSETQYF. As DNA, the CDR3 is TGTGCCAGCAGTTCCATCCAACAGGGCAGTGAGACCCAGTACTTC.

Ten or more counts support this clonotype. This chain links TRBV6-1 with TRBJ2-2; possible D gene TRBD2, 5 bases. Trimming stripped 7 bases from V and 5 bases from J, with 14 bases between. The CDR3 is 14 amino acids. Germline CDR1 MNHNS, CDR2 SASEGT. The CDR3 DNA sequence: TGTGCCAGCATGAGGGTATTTTCGACCGGGGAGCTGTTTTTT. Its protein is CASMRVFSTGELFF.

Many counts were recorded for this clonotype. The chain employs TRBV29-1 and TRBJ1-2, with D unclear. The CDR3 contains 10 residues. Per germline, CDR1 SQVTM and CDR2 ANQGSEA. Deletions cut 2 bases from V and 8 bases from J, with 6 bases between. The CDR3 DNA reads TGCAGCGTTGAAACGGGGGGCTACACCTTC. Encoded protein: CSVETGGYTF.

This clonotype was detected a few times. V and J are TRBV5-1 and TRBJ1-1; D gene unclear. V was shortened by 5 bases and J by 0 bases, with 8 bases between the two germline ends. The CDR3 consists of 13 residues. CDR1 is SGHRS and CDR2 is YFSETQ in the germline V gene. CDR3 in DNA: TGCGCCAGCAGGCCGAGCATGAACACTGAAGCTTTCTTT. This sequence encodes CASRPSMNTEAFF.